This TCR beta chain comes out of a study of shared clonotypes between healthy human individuals. At the level of the study: Participating donors consisted of two women and a few men aged 18 to 49.

Each cell subset's genomic DNA was divided evenly among several immunoSEQ plates. Measured with immunoSEQ multiplex PCR; TCRdb has only the in-frame clones, and not every one. The data contain nearly 1 million clones, roughly 72% of them seen just once; the ten biggest clones take up about 1.5%. V lost 7 bases to trimming and J lost 9 bases, with 20 bases between them. The germline V gene has CDR1 SGHRS and CDR2 YFSETQ. The CDR3 runs to 14 residues. The clonotype originates from a man aged 18 to 35 in good health. The chain couples TRBV5-1 to TRBJ2-1; D remains ambiguous. Material for sequencing was memory CD4+ T cells sorted from blood. Subset here: CD45RA-negative fraction. CDR3 residues: CASSGPAALGEQFF. The CDR3 DNA follows: TGCGCCAGCTCTGGGCCTGCCGCGCTAGGTGAGCAGTTCTTC.